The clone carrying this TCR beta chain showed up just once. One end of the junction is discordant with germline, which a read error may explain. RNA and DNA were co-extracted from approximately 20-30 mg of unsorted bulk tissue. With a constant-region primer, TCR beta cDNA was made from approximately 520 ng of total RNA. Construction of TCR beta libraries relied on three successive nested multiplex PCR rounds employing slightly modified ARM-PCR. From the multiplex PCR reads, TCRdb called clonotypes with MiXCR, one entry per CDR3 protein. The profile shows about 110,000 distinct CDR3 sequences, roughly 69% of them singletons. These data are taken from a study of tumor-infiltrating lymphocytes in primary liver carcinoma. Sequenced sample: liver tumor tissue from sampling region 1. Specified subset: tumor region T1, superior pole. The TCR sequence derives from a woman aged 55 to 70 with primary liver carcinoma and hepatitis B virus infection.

Here the CDR3 reads CASSEGGLYTGELFF. The CDR3 DNA is TGTGCCAGCAGTGAAGGGGGTCTGTACACGGGGGAGCTGTTTTTT. This chain uses TRBV6-1 with TRBJ2-2; no reliable D call. The CDR3 is 15 residues long. Germline values: CDR1 MNHNS, CDR2 SASEGT.